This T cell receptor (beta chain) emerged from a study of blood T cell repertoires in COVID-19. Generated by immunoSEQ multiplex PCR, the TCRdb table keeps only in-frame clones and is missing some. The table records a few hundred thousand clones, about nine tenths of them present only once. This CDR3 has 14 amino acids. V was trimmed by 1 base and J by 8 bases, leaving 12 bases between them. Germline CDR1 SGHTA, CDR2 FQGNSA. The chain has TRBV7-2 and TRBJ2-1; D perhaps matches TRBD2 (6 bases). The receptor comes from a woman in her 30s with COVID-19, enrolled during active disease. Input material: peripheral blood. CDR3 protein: CASSLGGGVDEQFF. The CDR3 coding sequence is TGTGCCAGCAGCTTAGGCGGAGGGGTTGATGAGCAGTTCTTC.